This T cell receptor (beta chain) was retrieved from a study of identical twins. Findings and caveats of the study: There were fewer insertions in abundant cord blood beta clonotypes, but memory repertoires showed no such pattern. Excess sharing by twins proved weaker in beta out-of-frame sequences. Modelling approaches yielded underestimates of out-of-frame TCR alpha sharing between monozygotic twins.

This CDR3 has 15 amino acids. V was shortened by 3 bases and J by 2 bases, with 10 bases between the two germline ends. The sample holds a few counts of this clonotype. The target antigen is unknown. MiXCR, run by TCRdb on the 5' RACE reads, gives a single entry per CDR3 protein. The sample has about 890,000 distinct CDR3 sequences, 9% to 15% seen once. This same sample was also taken into another study, of yellow fever vaccine responses in identical twins. In that study: Each twin's T cell response to the vaccine was reported to look partly convergent and partly personalized.

The TCR originated in a young woman in good health. J is TRBJ2-2 and V is TRBV12-3 or TRBV12-4, with a tentative D call TRBD1 (6 bases). The sequenced sample was PBMCs. The CDR3 coding sequence is TGTGCCAGCAGTTTCGACAGGAGAAACACCGGGGAGCTGTTTTTT. It translates to CASSFDRRNTGELFF.